This TCR beta chain stems from a study of blood T cell repertoires in COVID-19 (dated by TCRdb to between 2020 and 2021). About the study as a whole: Samples covering the acute and convalescent phases of COVID-19 were provided by collaborators in the United States, Italy and Spain. The prospective study material was composed of cDNA or gDNA derived from T cells, B-cell-depleted T cells, or PBMCs. Deeply sampled blood TCRbeta repertoires from subjects exposed to, actively infected with, or recovered from COVID-19 were included in the dataset. A freely available public database, intended as a resource for researchers studying the immune response to SARS-CoV-2, is where the repertoires were released. The samples were drawn from the first 160 participants of the ongoing ImmuneRACE study and from some 1,300 subjects provided by 6 global collaborators. Nearly every sample came with metadata listing a de-identified subject ID, COVID-19 status, age in years and sex. Where available, HLA class I and class II types were obtained from metadata supplied by the sample provider rather than from assay-based typing. What the authors observed across the whole study: The amount of clinical and demographic metadata varied by source and participant and was provided uncurated.

Clipping removes 4 bases from V and 1 base from J, with 3 as the unmatched junction base count. The CDR1 and CDR2 encoded by the germline V gene are SGHRS and YFSETQ. Taken from cysteine to phenylalanine, the CDR3 has 16 residues. CDR3 DNA is the only sequence kept; it has 48 bases, read in frame from the first base. TCRbeta CDR3 regions were amplified from genomic DNA by means of the immunoSEQ Assay, a bias-controlled multiplex PCR. From the authors' description of their analysis: The number of nucleated cells in each sample was estimated from the amplification of reference gene primers within the assay. Sequence reads were collapsed and filtered to measure the absolute abundance of every unique TCRbeta CDR3 rearrangement. For each sample, productive Simpson clonality was calculated as the square root of Simpson's diversity index across productive rearrangements. The table comes from immuneACCESS by way of TCRdb, which keeps in-frame sequences with V and J called. Part of the clones is missing from these tables; in studies checked, under half for an unresolved V gene and the rest for unknown reasons. The D gene and trimming were derived from the DNA, and the V and J assignments and clone size from that table. This sample gives 90,000 to 130,000 clones in total; 87% of them show up just once. The ten biggest clones cover about 5% of the sample.

The collaborating institutions used their own protocols to collect whole blood in K2EDTA tubes. For TCRbeta analysis, collaborator samples were shipped as frozen whole blood, as isolated PBMCs, or as DNA extracted from either sample type. As to this clone: Its antigen is currently not known. One base away there is no much larger clone; base qualities are not given.

The clonotype comes from a human donor in a cohort sampled during active COVID-19. The material sequenced was peripheral blood. The V gene is TRBV5-1 and the J gene is TRBJ2-3; 13 middle bases align to TRBD2. The nucleotide sequence reads as follows: TGCGCCAGCAGCAGCGGACTAGCGGGGGGCACAGATACGCAGTATTTT. It translates to CASSSGLAGGTDTQYF. Where the CDR3 stops, the reference TRBV5-1 and TRBJ2-3 genes take over; the full variable domain is KAGVTQTPRYLIKTRGQQVTLSCSPISGHRSVSWYQQTPGQGLQFLFEYFSETQRNKGNFPGRFSGRQFSNSRSEMNVSTLELGDSALYLCASSSGLAGGTDTQYFGPGTRLTVL.